Below, 12 T cell receptor beta chains from the same sample are listed, as sequenced in a study of blood T cell repertoires in COVID-19. Clones were sequenced by immunoSEQ multiplex PCR, and TCRdb holds only the in-frame ones, with some missing. This table has roughly 190,000 clones, more than 75% appearing once. The sample comprised peripheral blood. The receptor source for this set is a human donor in a cohort sampled during active COVID-19.

The CDR3 nucleotides are TGCGCCAGCAGCAAGGCCGGGACAGGGACTTACGAGCAGTACTTC. Encoded protein: CASSKAGTGTYEQYF. The V gene is TRBV4-1, the J gene TRBJ2-7; TRBD1 agrees at 9 bases. The germline V gene encodes CDR1 MGHRA and CDR2 YSYEKL. The V and J ends lost 5 bases and 4 bases, in that order; junction bases with no gene match: 9. This CDR3 has 15 residues.

The chain links TRBV27 to TRBJ1-2; unclear D gene. The CDR3 covers 14 residues. In germline, CDR1 is MNHEY, CDR2 SMNVEV (reference sequence). V was shortened by 4 bases and J by 7 bases, with 16 bases between the two germline ends. The CDR3 protein is CASSSPGRGGGYTF. In DNA form, the CDR3 reads TGTGCCAGCAGTTCCCCGGGTCGGGGAGGTGGCTACACCTTC.

The V call is TRBV10-2, the J call TRBJ2-7; 7 bases align to TRBD1. This CDR3 has 13 residues. Trimming cost V 8 bases and J 3 bases; bases outside gene matches: 7. Germline-derived CDR1 and CDR2 are WSHSY and SAAADI. CDR3 DNA sequence: TGCGCCAGCCGTACCGCAGGGGGCTACGAGCAGTACTTC. Translation: CASRTAGGYEQYF.

Written as DNA, the CDR3 is TGTGCCAGCAGTTACAGCCGGGGGGAGCTGTTTTTT. This translates into CASSYSRGELFF. V usage is TRBV6-6 and J usage is TRBJ2-2; unclear D gene. CDR1 and CDR2 from the germline V gene are MNHNY and SVGAGI (reference sequence). The length of the CDR3 is 12 residues. V lost 2 bases to trimming and J lost 8 bases, with 6 bases between them.

This sequence joins TRBV27 and TRBJ2-4; D may be TRBD1 (6 bases). Germline CDR1 and CDR2: MNHEY and SMNVEV (reference sequence). The CDR3 runs to 17 residues. V was trimmed by 6 bases and J by 1 base, leaving 19 bases between them. CDR3 coding DNA: TGTGCCAGCAGGACAGGACTGATAGAGGGGGCCAAAAACATTCAGTACTTC. Amino acid sequence: CASRTGLIEGAKNIQYF.

The V call is TRBV7-2, the J call TRBJ2-7; 12 positions match TRBD2. The germline V gene has CDR1 SGHTA and CDR2 FQGNSA. The V segment lost 2 bases and the J segment 9 bases; nucleotides outside the gene matches: 11. This CDR3 is built from 16 residues. The CDR3 protein is CASSLPTSGGPGGQYF. CDR3 coding DNA: TGTGCCAGCAGCTTACCGACTAGCGGGGGACCCGGGGGGCAGTACTTC.

The gene calls are TRBV13 and TRBJ2-2; 9 positions match TRBD1. The germline V gene encodes CDR1 PRHDT and CDR2 FYEKMQ (reference sequence). The V and J ends lost 3 bases and 0 bases, in that order; junction bases with no gene match: 2. The CDR3 extends over 16 amino acids. CDR3 coding DNA: TGTGCCAGCAGCTTGGACAGGGGCCCGAACACCGGGGAGCTGTTTTTT. Its protein is CASSLDRGPNTGELFF.

This chain links TRBV7-6 with TRBJ2-5; tentative D call: TRBD2 (5 bases). The V and J ends lost 1 base and 7 bases respectively, with 16 bases between them. Germline CDR1 and CDR2: SGHVS and FNYEAQ. The CDR3 loop spans 15 amino acids. The CDR3 here is CASSLGFGRLATQYF. For the CDR3, the DNA is TGTGCCAGCAGCTTAGGCTTTGGCAGGCTAGCGACCCAGTACTTC.

This clone was recorded only once. This same CDR3 is encoded by further DNA sequences in the sample. As DNA, the CDR3 is TGTGCCAGCAGCAGGCCCGGGACAGGGGCAAAGTTTCCCTACGAGCAGTACTTC. This translates into CASSRPGTGAKFPYEQYF. The gene calls are TRBV21-1 and TRBJ2-7; TRBD1 reflects the table's D call only, with no check against the DNA. TRBV21-1 is termed a pseudogene. The CDR3 has 18 amino acids.

J is TRBJ1-5 and V is TRBV25-1; the match to TRBD1 covers 8 bases. This CDR3 contains 15 residues. Germline lookup yields CDR1 MGHDK and CDR2 SYGVNS. V lost 1 base and J lost 9; bases outside the gene matches: 8. CDR3 coding DNA: TGTGCCAGCAGTGAATGGCGGGACAGGTCGCCGCCCCAGCATTTT. This sequence encodes CASSEWRDRSPPQHF.

J is TRBJ2-2 and V is TRBV7-8; 7 nucleotides agree with TRBD1. J gave up 4 bases and V 1 base, and 9 bases lay outside the gene matches. The germline V gene encodes CDR1 SGHVS and CDR2 FQNEAQ. The CDR3 is 17 amino acids. Here the CDR3 reads CASSLDPQGSSTGELFF. For the CDR3, the DNA is TGTGCCAGCAGCTTAGACCCACAGGGGTCGAGCACCGGGGAGCTGTTTTTT.

As for this clone: At the DNA level, this CDR3 is encoded by other sequences in the same sample as well. V gene TRBV11-2 combines with J gene TRBJ2-1; the match to TRBD2 covers 7 bases. V gave up 3 bases and J gave up 0 bases; unmatched junction bases: 2. Germline lookup yields CDR1 SGHAT and CDR2 FQNNGV. The CDR3 is 15 residues long. DNA for the CDR3: TGTGCCAGCAGCTTGGCGGGGGTCTCCTACAATGAGCAGTTCTTC. It translates to CASSLAGVSYNEQFF.